These 9 T cell receptor beta chains came from one sample sequenced in a study of cytomegalovirus exposure and HLA in healthy donors. It was with 60 Vbeta and 13 Jbeta primers that the PCR ran. Using immunoSEQ multiplex PCR, the repertoire was profiled, and TCRdb retains in-frame clones only, with some absent. The sample shows 90,000 or so clones, approximately 76% of them seen only once. Sequences were obtained from PBMCs. Receptors originate from a man in his thirties or forties in good health and CMV-seropositive.

The rearrangement links TRBV12-5 to TRBJ2-7; TRBD1 matches 9 bases. The CDR3 runs 15 residues. Germline V gene lookup returns CDR1 LGHNT and CDR2 FRNRAP. After removal of 3 bases from V and 4 bases from J, the junction contained 7 bases not matched to a gene. As DNA, the CDR3 is TGTGCTAGTGGTTTCTCCCGAGGACAGGGGTACGAGCAGTACTTC. It translates to CASGFSRGQGYEQYF.

V is TRBV5-8 and J is TRBJ2-5, with 8 nucleotides matching TRBD1. CDR3 length equals 14 residues. CDR1 is SGHTS and CDR2 is YDEGEE in the germline V gene. V dropped 4 bases and J dropped 11; count of bases not matched to a gene: 13. CDR3 DNA: TGTGCCAGCAGCCCGGGACAGGTCGTGAGCGGTCAGTACTTC. Residues: CASSPGQVVSGQYF.

On this clone: The sample carries other DNA sequences with the same CDR3. The chain couples TRBV6-6 to TRBJ1-5; D uncertain. CDR1 MNHNY and CDR2 SVGAGI come from the germline V gene (reference sequence). Trimming took 6 bases from V and 4 from J, leaving 13 bases between them. CDR3 length: 14 residues. DNA for the CDR3: TGTGCCAGCAGCTCCGACGGGGAAAATCAGCCCCAGCATTTT. It translates to CASSSDGENQPQHF.

This chain links TRBV18 with TRBJ2-2, with 7 bases fitting TRBD2. Germline V gene sequence: CDR1 KGHSH, CDR2 LQKENI. The CDR3 totals 16 residues. With V trimmed by 6 bases and J by 3 bases, 10 bases remained unmatched. CDR3 sequence: CASSYGSGDHTGELFF. The CDR3 DNA is TGTGCCAGCTCGTACGGGAGCGGGGACCACACCGGGGAGCTGTTTTTT. The entire variable domain, with the rest obtained from reference TRBV18 and TRBJ2-2, is as follows: NAGVMQNPRHLVRRRGQEARLRCSPMKGHSHVYWYRQLPEEGLKFMVYLQKENIIDESGMPKERFSAEFPKEGPSILRIQQVVRGDSAAYFCASSYGSGDHTGELFFGEGSRLTVL.

V and J are TRBV5-1 and TRBJ2-1; D unclear. CDR3 length equals 15 residues. The germline V gene has CDR1 SGHRS and CDR2 YFSETQ. The V gene lost 0 bases and the J gene lost 1 base, with 8 bases spanning the gap. Here the CDR3 reads CASSLDQTSYNEQFF. The CDR3 nucleotides are TGCGCCAGCAGCTTGGACCAGACTTCCTACAATGAGCAGTTCTTC.

Of note for this clone: The junction differs from germline at one of its ends, possibly a read error. The chain joins TRBV7-9 to TRBJ2-7; tentative D call: TRBD1 (6 bases). In germline, CDR1 is SEHNR, CDR2 FQNEAQ (reference sequence). The CDR3 loop spans 15 amino acids. CDR3 nucleotides: TGTTCCAGCAGCTCGACGATCGACAGGAGCTACGAGCAGTACTTC. It encodes CSSSSTIDRSYEQYF.

A single count supports this clone. The chain joins TRBV27 to TRBJ2-7; the D gene is possibly TRBD1 (5 bases). The CDR3 is 13 amino acids. The germline gives CDR1 MNHEY, CDR2 SMNVEV (reference sequence). Trimming pared 6 bases from V and 2 bases from J, leaving 11 bases between. The CDR3 spells CASRWQGTYEQYF. The CDR3 bases are TGTGCCAGCAGATGGCAGGGAACCTACGAGCAGTACTTC.

The rearrangement joins TRBV29-1 to TRBJ2-7; possibly TRBD1 for D (6 bases). The V gene's germline CDR1 is SQVTM and CDR2 ANQGSEA. This CDR3 comprises 14 residues. V gave up 5 bases and J gave up 0 bases, with 14 bases separating them. The CDR3 sequence is CSVSLGTFSYEQYF. The CDR3 bases are TGCAGCGTTTCTCTGGGGACATTCTCCTACGAGCAGTACTTC.

This sequence joins TRBV5-4 and TRBJ1-2, with 7 nucleotides matching TRBD1. V lost 4 bases and J lost 0; bases outside the gene matches: 6. The V gene's germline CDR1 is SGHNT and CDR2 YYREEE (reference sequence). This CDR3 has 15 residues. The CDR3 bases are TGTGCCAGCAGCGCGGGACAGAACCCTAACTATGGCTACACCTTC. It is translated as CASSAGQNPNYGYTF.